The T cell receptor (beta chain) under discussion was sequenced for a study of cytomegalovirus exposure and HLA in healthy donors. Both 60 Vbeta primers and 13 Jbeta primers went into the PCR. Sequencing was performed with immunoSEQ multiplex PCR; in TCRdb, only in-frame clones are kept and a portion is missing. The sample holds roughly 100,000 clones, roughly 77% seen once. Study results and limitations: Cytomegalovirus association was assigned to about 150 TCR beta chains.

Concerning this clone: Antigen specificity is unknown.

V lost 4 bases and J lost 8, with 6 bases in between. The CDR3 is 11 amino acids. Germline CDR1 WSHSY, CDR2 SAAADI. While unrecorded immune exposures were likely, the donors were nominally healthy when sampled. The receptor's source is a woman under 30 in good health and CMV-seropositive. The V and J genes are TRBV10-2 and TRBJ2-1; D not resolved. Sequenced input: PBMCs. The CDR3 bases are TGCGCCAGCAGTGGCGGCGATGAGCAGTTCTTC. Amino acid sequence: CASSGGDEQFF.